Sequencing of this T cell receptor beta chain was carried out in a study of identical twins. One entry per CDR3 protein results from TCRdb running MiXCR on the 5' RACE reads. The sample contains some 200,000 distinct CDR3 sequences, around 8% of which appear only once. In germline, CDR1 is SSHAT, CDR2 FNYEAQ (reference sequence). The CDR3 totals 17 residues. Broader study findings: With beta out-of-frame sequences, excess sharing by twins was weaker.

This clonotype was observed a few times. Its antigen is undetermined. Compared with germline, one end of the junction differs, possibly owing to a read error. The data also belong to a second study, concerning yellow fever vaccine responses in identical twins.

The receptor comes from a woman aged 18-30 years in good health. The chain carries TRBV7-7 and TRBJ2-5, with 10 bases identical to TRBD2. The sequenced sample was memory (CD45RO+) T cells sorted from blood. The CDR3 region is CASSPGRTSGNQETQYF. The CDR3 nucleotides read TGTGCTAGCAGCCCGGGGCGGACTAGCGGCAATCAAGAGACCCAGTACTTC.